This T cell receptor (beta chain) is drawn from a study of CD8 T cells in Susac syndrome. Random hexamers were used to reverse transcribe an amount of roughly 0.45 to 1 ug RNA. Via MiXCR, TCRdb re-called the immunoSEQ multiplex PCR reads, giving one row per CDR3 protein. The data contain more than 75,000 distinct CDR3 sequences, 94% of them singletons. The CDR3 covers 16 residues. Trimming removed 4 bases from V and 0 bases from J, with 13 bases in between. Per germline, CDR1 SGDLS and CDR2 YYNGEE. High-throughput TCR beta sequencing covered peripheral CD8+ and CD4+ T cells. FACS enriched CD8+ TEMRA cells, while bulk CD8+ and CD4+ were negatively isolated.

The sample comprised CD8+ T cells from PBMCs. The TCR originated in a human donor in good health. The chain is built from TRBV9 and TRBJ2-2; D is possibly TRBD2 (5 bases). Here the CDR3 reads CASSPYRGSNTGELFF. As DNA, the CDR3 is TGTGCCAGCAGCCCTTATCGGGGATCGAACACCGGGGAGCTGTTTTTT.